This entry is about one T cell receptor (beta chain). This receptor's antigen is unknown. It has no much larger one-base neighbor in the sample; base qualities were not kept. This sample is drawn from a study of blood T cell repertoires in COVID-19 (dated by TCRdb to the early 2020s). With regard to the full study: The collaborator samples originated in the United States, Italy and Spain and spanned the acute and convalescent phases of COVID-19. The prospective study material was composed of cDNA or gDNA derived from T cells, B-cell-depleted T cells, or PBMCs. Subjects who had been exposed to COVID-19, were actively infected with it, or had recovered from it provided the deeply sampled blood TCRbeta repertoires that made up the dataset. The repertoires were released in a freely available public database intended as a resource for research on the immune response to SARS-CoV-2. The samples were drawn from the first 160 participants of the ongoing ImmuneRACE study and from 1,254 subjects provided by 6 global collaborators. A de-identified subject ID, COVID-19 status, age in years and sex were almost always included in the sample metadata. Where available, HLA class I and class II types were taken from metadata supplied by the sample provider and were not determined by assay-based typing. What the research found in general, with its limitations: Clinical and demographic metadata were provided uncurated, with the amount varying by source and participant.

The immunoSEQ Assay, a bias-controlled multiplex PCR, was used to amplify TCRbeta CDR3 regions from genomic DNA. As for the authors' bioinformatics: Within the assay, amplification of reference gene primers was used to estimate how many nucleated cells each sample contained. To quantify the absolute abundance of each unique TCRbeta CDR3 rearrangement, sequence reads were collapsed and filtered. Productive Simpson clonality was computed per sample as the square root of Simpson's diversity index over productive rearrangements. This immuneACCESS table, as held by TCRdb, lists in-frame sequences with V and J called but not all clones. Of the missing ones, under half trace to an unresolved V gene in checked studies; the others have no known cause. From that table come the V and J calls and clone size; the DNA was used to work out D and trimming. The sample profile shows around 100,000 clones; less than 85% of them were found once. 24% of the sample belongs to the ten largest clones.

The collaborating institutions used their own protocols to collect whole blood in K2EDTA tubes. Collaborator samples were shipped for TCRbeta analysis as frozen whole blood, isolated PBMCs, or DNA extracted from either sample type. The trim is 1 base for V and 6 bases for J, with a gap of 10 bases between the germline ends. The CDR3, cysteine through phenylalanine, is 13 amino acids long. The CDR3 DNA has 39 bases and is translated from base 1. Sequences LGHDT (CDR1) and YNNKEL (CDR2) are obtained from the germline V gene (reference sequence). The TCR sequence derives from a human donor in a cohort sampled during active COVID-19. The chain uses TRBV3-1 (or the pseudogene TRBV3-2) and TRBJ2-7; the best D guess is TRBD2, with 5 bases matching. Sequencing was done on a sample of peripheral blood. The DNA sequence is TGTGCCAGCAGCCAAGCGAGAGGAGGCGAGCAGTACTTC. This translates into CASSQARGGEQYF.